The 17 T cell receptor beta chains below were found in one sample sequenced in a study of shared clonotypes between healthy human individuals. Positive CCR7 selection of CD45RO-negative cells yielded the naive CD8 cells, and terminally differentiated effector memory CD45RA+ cells were excluded. Sequenced by immunoSEQ multiplex PCR; TCRdb stores in-frame clones only, minus some. The profile shows 1.5 million to 2.5 million clones, roughly 95% of them singletons. Specimen: naive CD8+ T cells sorted from blood. All receptors come from a man aged 18 to 30 in good health.

About this clone: The sample holds other DNA sequences that translate to the same CDR3. V usage is TRBV6-5 and J usage is TRBJ2-5, with D unresolved. CDR1 MNHEY and CDR2 SVGAGI come from the germline V gene. CDR3 length equals 13 residues. The V gene lost 5 bases and the J gene lost 1 base, with 8 bases spanning the gap. CDR3 in DNA: TGTGCCAGCAGTCCACTACCCCAAGAGACCCAGTACTTC. Translated, it gives CASSPLPQETQYF.

The V gene is TRBV11-2, the J gene TRBJ1-5; 7 bases are shared with TRBD1. V was clipped by 0 bases and J by 6 bases; unmatched bases: 5. The CDR3 is 15 residues long. Germline V lookup: CDR1 SGHAT, CDR2 FQNNGV. The CDR3: CASSLDPGQVQPQHF. CDR3 DNA: TGTGCCAGCAGCTTAGATCCCGGACAGGTTCAGCCCCAGCATTTT.

This chain connects TRBV13 to TRBJ2-1, with D perhaps matching TRBD2 (6 bases). V lost 4 bases to trimming and J lost 8 bases, with 18 bases between them. This CDR3 spans 15 amino acids. Germline CDR1 is PRHDT and CDR2 is FYEKMQ (reference sequence). CDR3 sequence reads: CASSSRGGYMHEQFF. As DNA, the CDR3 is TGTGCCAGCAGCTCCCGGGGAGGCTACATGCATGAGCAGTTCTTC.

The genes are TRBV7-6 and TRBJ2-5; 7 bases are shared with TRBD2. J was trimmed by 1 base and V by 7 bases; bases with no gene match: 18. Germline lookup yields CDR1 SGHVS and CDR2 FNYEAQ. The CDR3 covers 18 residues. For the CDR3, the DNA is TGTGCCAGCACTGGGCGGGGAGGGCTCGGGCCCCCCCAAGAGACCCAGTACTTC. Encoded protein: CASTGRGGLGPPQETQYF.

V and J are TRBV29-1 and TRBJ2-5, with TRBD2 identical over 11 bases. The CDR3 is 17 amino acids. The V segment lost 8 bases and the J segment 5 bases; nucleotides outside the gene matches: 19. CDR1 and CDR2 from the germline V gene are SQVTM and ANQGSEA. The CDR3 nucleotides read TGCAGCTTCCGAGGCAGTTTAGCGGGAGGGGGGACGGAGACCCAGTACTTC. Encoded protein: CSFRGSLAGGGTETQYF. The full variable domain, its missing parts supplied by reference TRBV29-1 and TRBJ2-5, is SAVISQKPSRDICQRGTSLTIQCQVDSQVTMMFWYRQQPGQSLTLIATANQGSEATYESGFVIDKFPISRPNLTFSTLTVSNMSPEDSSIYLCSFRGSLAGGGTETQYFGPGTRLLVL.

The chain joins TRBV5-4 to TRBJ2-3; TRBD2 aligns across 10 bases. Germline trimming cut 4 bases from V and 3 bases from J; bases unmatched to any gene: 8. The CDR3 is made up of 16 amino acids. The germline gives CDR1 SGHNT, CDR2 YYREEE (reference sequence). The CDR3 DNA is TGTGCCAGCAGCGGTGGGAGCGGGAGGGGGACAGATACGCAGTATTTT. As protein: CASSGGSGRGTDTQYF.

The rearrangement uses TRBV4-3 and TRBJ1-2; 7 positions agree with TRBD1. The CDR3 loop spans 17 amino acids. CDR1 is LGHNA, CDR2 YSLEER, per germline. After removal of 0 bases from V and 4 bases from J, the junction contained 11 bases not matched to a gene. The chain's CDR3 is CASSQDGGQGGPYGYTF. In nucleotides, the CDR3 is TGCGCCAGCAGCCAAGATGGCGGGCAGGGGGGACCCTATGGCTACACCTTC.

Regarding this clone: The junction shows a germline mismatch at one end, possibly a read error. The chain has TRBV7-7 and TRBJ2-5, with TRBD2 matching 10 bases. The germline V gene has CDR1 SSHAT and CDR2 FNYEAQ (reference sequence). CDR3 length: 14 residues. The CDR3 spells CASSRTSGKETQYF. For the CDR3, the DNA is TGTGCTAGCAGCCGGACTAGCGGAAAAGAGACCCAGTACTTC. The complete variable domain, with remaining parts taken from reference TRBV7-7 and TRBJ2-5, reads GAGVSQSPRYKVTKRGQDVTLRCDPISSHATLYWYQQALGQGPEFLTYFNYEAQPDKSGLPSDRFSAERPEGSISTLTIQRTEQRDSAMYRCASSRTSGKETQYFGPGTRLLVL.

The rearrangement uses TRBV4-1 and TRBJ2-1, with D possibly matching TRBD1 (6 bases). V was pared by 1 base and J by 10 bases, with 17 bases between. Germline CDR1 is MGHRA and CDR2 is YSYEKL. CDR3 length equals 15 residues. CDR3 nucleotides: TGCGCCAGCAGCCAAGTAGAACTTGGGACAATGGAGCAGTTCTTC. As protein: CASSQVELGTMEQFF.

V usage is TRBV28 and J usage is TRBJ2-7; unclear D gene. The ends were cut back, 6 bases at V and 6 bases at J, with 18 bases in the middle. The germline gives CDR1 MDHEN, CDR2 SYDVKM. This CDR3 spans 14 amino acids. The CDR3 nucleotides read TGTGCCAGCAGCCCCCTAAACCCCCGGCTCGAGCAGTACTTC. Residues: CASSPLNPRLEQYF.

V is TRBV9 and J is TRBJ2-3; the match to TRBD2 covers 7 bases. Unmatched junction bases numbered 8, after V lost 4 bases and J lost 6 bases. This CDR3 comprises 14 residues. CDR1 is SGDLS, CDR2 YYNGEE, per germline. Here the CDR3 reads CASSFGLVPDTQYF. Here the CDR3 DNA reads TGTGCCAGCAGCTTCGGACTAGTACCCGATACGCAGTATTTT.

The chain couples TRBV9 to TRBJ2-7; D may correspond to TRBD1 or TRBD2 (5 bases each). CDR1 and CDR2 (germline): SGDLS, YYNGEE. V was cut by 4 bases and J by 6 bases, with 20 bases left in between. The CDR3 consists of 15 residues. The CDR3 sequence is CASSSPDPRDREQYF. The CDR3 DNA reads TGTGCCAGCAGCTCACCGGACCCTCGGGACCGCGAGCAGTACTTC.

For the CDR3, the DNA is TGTGCCATCAGCCGAAGGAGCAACACAGATACGCAGTATTTT. It is translated as CAISRRSNTDTQYF. V gene TRBV10-3 combines with J gene TRBJ2-3, with D unresolved. CDR1 and CDR2 from the germline V gene are ENHRY and SYGVKD. The CDR3 consists of 14 residues. V gave up 6 bases and J gave up 2 bases, with 12 bases separating them.

The V and J genes are TRBV29-1 and TRBJ2-1; the D gene is possibly TRBD2 (6 bases). Germline lookup yields CDR1 SQVTM and CDR2 ANQGSEA. V shed 8 bases and J shed 2 bases, with 16 bases lying between them. CDR3 length: 14 amino acids. The CDR3 loop reads CSSERDSTYNEQFF. The DNA of the CDR3 is TGCAGCTCGGAACGGGACTCAACCTACAATGAGCAGTTCTTC.

This chain connects TRBV13 to TRBJ2-5; weak D call: TRBD1 (6 bases). Germline CDR1 is PRHDT and CDR2 is FYEKMQ (reference sequence). The CDR3 runs to 15 residues. V was trimmed by 3 bases and J by 5 bases, leaving 16 bases between them. CDR3 DNA sequence: TGTGCCAGCAGCTTGAGGTCAGGGGTTTCTGAGACCCAGTACTTC. The encoded protein is CASSLRSGVSETQYF.

V gene TRBV5-1 combines with J gene TRBJ2-5; D is perhaps TRBD2 (5 bases). V was pared by 0 bases and J by 4 bases, with 16 bases between. The CDR3 spans 16 residues. CDR1 is SGHRS and CDR2 is YFSETQ in the germline V gene. CDR3 sequence reads: CASSLDGAGFPETQYF. CDR3 DNA sequence: TGCGCCAGCAGCTTGGACGGCGCGGGTTTCCCAGAGACCCAGTACTTC.

The CDR3 here is CASSSRQGAYNEQFF. DNA for the CDR3: TGTGCCAGCAGCTCCCGACAGGGGGCCTACAATGAGCAGTTCTTC. The gene calls are TRBV9 and TRBJ2-1; 9 nucleotides agree with TRBD1. Germline loops: CDR1 SGDLS, CDR2 YYNGEE. The length of the CDR3 is 15 residues. With 4 bases clipped from V and 2 bases from J, the junction kept 4 bases outside the gene matches.